This entry concerns a single T cell receptor beta chain. This record belongs to a study of cytomegalovirus exposure and HLA in healthy donors. In the PCR, 60 Vbeta and 13 Jbeta primers were used. Assay used: immunoSEQ multiplex PCR; TCRdb lists only in-frame clones, some missing. This table has 150,000 to 200,000 clones, approximately 86% appearing once. The V and J ends lost 6 bases and 4 bases, in that order; junction bases with no gene match: 4. Per the germline V gene, CDR1 is MDHEN and CDR2 is SYDVKM. The CDR3 runs to 13 residues. The sequence came from a young woman in good health and CMV-seronegative. The sample comprised PBMCs. The rearrangement links TRBV28 to TRBJ1-2; 8 nucleotides match TRBD1. The chain's CDR3 is CASSHRGSYGYTF. CDR3 nucleotide sequence: TGTGCCAGCAGCCACAGGGGGTCCTATGGCTACACCTTC.